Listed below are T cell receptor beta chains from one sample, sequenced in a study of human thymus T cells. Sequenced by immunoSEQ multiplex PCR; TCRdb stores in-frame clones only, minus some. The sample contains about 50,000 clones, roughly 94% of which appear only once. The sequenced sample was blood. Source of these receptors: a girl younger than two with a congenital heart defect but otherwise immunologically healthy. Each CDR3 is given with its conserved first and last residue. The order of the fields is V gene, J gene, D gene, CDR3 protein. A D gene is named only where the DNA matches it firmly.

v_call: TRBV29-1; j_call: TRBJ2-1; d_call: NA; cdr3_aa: CSVEEIIGSPYSYNEQFF
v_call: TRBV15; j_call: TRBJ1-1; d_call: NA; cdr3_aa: CATSRQYTNTEAFF
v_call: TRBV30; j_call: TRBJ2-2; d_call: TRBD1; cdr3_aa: CAWSVSGQAYTGELFF
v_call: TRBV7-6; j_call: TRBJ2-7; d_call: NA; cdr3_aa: CASSLGPSYEQYF
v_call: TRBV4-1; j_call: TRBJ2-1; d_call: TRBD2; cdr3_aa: CASSQVPHLAGKGNEQFF
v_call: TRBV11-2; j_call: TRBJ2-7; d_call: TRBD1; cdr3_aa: CASSDGQGSEQYF
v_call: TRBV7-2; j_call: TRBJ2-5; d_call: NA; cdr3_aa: CASSPVGTQETQYF
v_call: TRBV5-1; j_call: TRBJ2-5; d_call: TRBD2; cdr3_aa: CASSLGLAEKETQYF
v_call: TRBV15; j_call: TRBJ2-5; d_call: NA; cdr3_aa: CATSGKELVQETQYF
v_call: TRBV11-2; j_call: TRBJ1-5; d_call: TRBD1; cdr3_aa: CASSQRTNRGKTVNQPQHF
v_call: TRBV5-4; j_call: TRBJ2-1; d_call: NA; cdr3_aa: CASSLQSSYNEQFF
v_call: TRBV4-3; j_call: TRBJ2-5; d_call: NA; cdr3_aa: CASSPGRRIGLSPAWETQYF
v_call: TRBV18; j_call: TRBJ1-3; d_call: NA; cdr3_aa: CASSPKPPPGGNTIYF
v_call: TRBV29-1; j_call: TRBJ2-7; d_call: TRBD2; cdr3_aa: CSAPTSGRRVYEQYF
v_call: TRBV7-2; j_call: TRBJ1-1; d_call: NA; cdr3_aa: CASSLGLNRELTFF
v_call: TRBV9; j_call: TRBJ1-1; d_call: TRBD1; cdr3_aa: CASSDPKQGAHTEAFF
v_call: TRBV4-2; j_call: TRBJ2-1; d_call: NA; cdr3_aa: CASSQSFGSQQFF
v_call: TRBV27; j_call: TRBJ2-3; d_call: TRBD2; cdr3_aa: CASSLLGSGRALTQYF
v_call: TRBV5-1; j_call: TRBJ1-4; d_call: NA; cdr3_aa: CASRPGTVNEKLFF
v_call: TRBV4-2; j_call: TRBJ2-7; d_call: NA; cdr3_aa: CASSQDFNVHYEQYF
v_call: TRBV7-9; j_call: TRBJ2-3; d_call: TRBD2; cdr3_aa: CASSESLAGGSTDTQYF
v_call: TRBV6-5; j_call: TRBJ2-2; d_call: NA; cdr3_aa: CASSWAANTGELFF
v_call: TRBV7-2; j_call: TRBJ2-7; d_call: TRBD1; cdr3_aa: CASSRRDRGYEEQYF
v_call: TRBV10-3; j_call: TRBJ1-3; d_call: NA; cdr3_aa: CAISYLGGAGGNTIYF
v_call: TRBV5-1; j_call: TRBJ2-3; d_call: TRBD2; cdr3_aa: CASSLASGLARSTDTQYF
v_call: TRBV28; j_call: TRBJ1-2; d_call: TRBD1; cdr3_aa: CASSSSDRIGYTF
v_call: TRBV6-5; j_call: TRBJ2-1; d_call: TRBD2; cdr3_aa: CASSSPGLAGGSEQFF
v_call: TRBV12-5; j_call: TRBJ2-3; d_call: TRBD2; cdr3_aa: CASEASGIDTQYF
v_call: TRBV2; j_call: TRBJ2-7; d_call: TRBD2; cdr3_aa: CASSLSPSAGEEQYF
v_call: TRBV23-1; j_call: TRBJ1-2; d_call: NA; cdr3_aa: CASGRQGDYGYTF
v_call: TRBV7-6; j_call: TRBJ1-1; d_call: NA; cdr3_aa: CASSDGSNTEAFF
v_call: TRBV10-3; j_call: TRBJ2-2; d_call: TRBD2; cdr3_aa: CAITASGAGELFF
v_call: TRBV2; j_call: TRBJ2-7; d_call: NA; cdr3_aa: CASSGGTDLYEQYF
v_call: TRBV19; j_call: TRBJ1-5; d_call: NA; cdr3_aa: CASSLTGSNQPQHF
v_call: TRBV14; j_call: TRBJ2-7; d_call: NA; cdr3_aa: CASSLPSGYEQYF